This is a list of T cell receptor beta chains from one sample in a study of somatic mutations in cytotoxic T cells in rheumatoid arthritis. Using immunoSEQ multiplex PCR, the repertoire was profiled, and TCRdb retains in-frame clones only, with some absent. The profile shows around 20,000 clones, approximately 78% of them singletons. The specimen was CD8+ T cells sorted from blood. These receptors were obtained from an adult with rheumatoid arthritis. The conserved cysteine and the conserved F or W are not part of the CDR3 here. The D gene is left open where the match is weak.

>TRBV11-2|TRBD1
ATSVAGQGGEKLF
>TRBV29-1|.
STRGRTSPGPSTDTQY
>TRBV19|TRBD1
ASNLDRVHTGELF
>TRBV5-8|.
ASSLLAGVGGYGYT
>TRBV14|.
ASSQDAPTGELF
>TRBV28|.
ASSLVGASEQF
>TRBV27|.
ASSRTEPNYEQY
>TRBV5-4|TRBD2
ASSLTSGPEQC
>TRBV2|.
ASSPVGDSDEQY
>TRBV5-3|.
ARKPPEVLY
>TRBV27|TRBD2
ASRGTRRVYEQY
>TRBV9|TRBD1
ASSARGNEQF
>TRBV4-1|TRBD1
ASSQEKTGGAREQY
>TRBV19|.
GGGSDTGELF
>TRBV9|.
ASSVTGANVLT
>TRBV28|TRBD2
ASRPGLAGGLSYEQY
>TRBV4-1|.
ASSLQGSYEQY
>TRBV5-1|TRBD2
ASRDGTSGRRRYEQF
>TRBV28|.
ASSSTVEAF
>TRBV28|.
ASSFLRGTYNSPLH
>TRBV5-1|.
ASSLFPGGVYEQY
>TRBV7-9|.
ASSRVYGGPTEAF
>TRBV6-5|.
ASSPDRTYEQY
>TRBV6-6|TRBD2
ASSYSAGGRYEQF
>TRBV20-1|.
SARLGYEQY
>TRBV11-3|.
ASSSRDAGSYNEQF
>TRBV15|TRBD1
ATRTGWTGELF
>TRBV15|.
ATSRDLSGQGSSYEQY
>TRBV11-2|TRBD1
ASSLGTGDYGYT
>TRBV19|TRBD1
ASSMATGFSYEQY
>TRBV7-9|.
ASSLYGGPEAF
>TRBV6-4|TRBD2
ASSELAGGMETQY
>TRBV1|.
TSSQDVWSRGLYNEQF
>TRBV7-2|.
ASSFLQISDEQF
>TRBV4-3|.
ASSLNPDTRYYEQY
>TRBV7-8|.
ASSLAGADTQY
>TRBV7-2|.
ASSASGMRGEKLF
>TRBV27|.
ASTRDSSYNSPLH
>TRBV11-2|.
ASSFWDTIY
>TRBV28|.
ASSLSGTSKST
>TRBV7-9|TRBD1
ASSSTGNYGYT
>TRBV4-1|.
ASSQVLGLGTEAF
>TRBV5-6|TRBD1
ASRTGGSYEQY
>TRBV4-3|.
ASSLWSSYNEQF
>TRBV5-6|.
ASSPLQGGYGGYT
>TRBV5-5|TRBD1
ASSFQGGGEKLF
>TRBV30|TRBD2
AWSLLAGANLYEQY
>TRBV7-8|.
ASSLGAASVQY
>TRBV9|.
ASSVGGMGGTEAF
>TRBV5-1|.
ASLGEVDTEAF
>TRBV4-2|.
ASSRDGFTEAF
>TRBV4-1|TRBD2
ASSQAGSGTPYNEQF
>TRBV13|TRBD2
ASSLVGSSGRGGNEQF